The clone carrying this T cell receptor (beta chain) was detected only once. Its antigen remains unidentified. PCR employed 60 Vbeta and 13 Jbeta primers. Some clones are missing from TCRdb's copy, which holds only in-frame ones; the method was immunoSEQ multiplex PCR. The sample records fewer than 250,000 clones, around 75% being singletons. These data come from a study of cytomegalovirus exposure and HLA in healthy donors. General study points: Highly shared variants forming one cluster were likely a sequencing artifact. Most TCRs appeared rarely, but some public TCRs recurred in many donors. A few chains linked to CMV were shown in vitro to be specific for CMV antigens.

Trimming removed 0 bases at V and 7 bases at J, with 15 bases between. From germline, CDR1 is LGHNA and CDR2 YSLEER. This CDR3 has 16 amino acids. Material: PBMCs. The chain has TRBV4-3 and TRBJ1-4; D unclear. This sequence was found in a woman aged 50 to 65 in good health and CMV-seronegative. The CDR3 here is CASSQDLWGEFEKLFF. For the CDR3, the DNA is TGCGCCAGCAGCCAAGACTTGTGGGGAGAATTTGAAAAACTGTTTTTT.